These 4 T cell receptor beta chains originate from one sample sequenced in a study of beta chain features in type 1 diabetes. General study points: When Type 1 diabetes patients were examined, their TCRB CDR3s proved moderately but significantly shorter in all four CD4+ subsets.

What these receptors recognize is not known. Reverse transcribing all isolated RNA meant expressed TCRB transcripts were sequenced. This table comes from immunoSEQ multiplex PCR, and its TCRdb copy is limited to in-frame clones, with some not included. This sample carries about 650,000 clones, roughly 12% of them seen once, and the ten largest clones take about 0.11%. The sample comprised naive CD4+ T cells from blood. The receptors were sampled from a man aged 30 to 39 with type 1 diabetes.

V is TRBV19 and J is TRBJ1-5, with 7 bases identical to TRBD1. The CDR3 has 13 amino acids. Germline values: CDR1 LNHDA, CDR2 SQIVND (reference sequence). The ends lost 6 bases at V and 3 bases at J; junction bases unmatched: 2. In DNA form, the CDR3 reads TGTGCCAGTAGGGGACAGCCCAATCAGCCCCAGCATTTT. Translating it yields CASRGQPNQPQHF.

The gene calls are TRBV29-1 and TRBJ2-1, with TRBD1 matching 9 bases. The CDR3 sequence is 15 residues long. CDR1 and CDR2 from the germline V gene are SQVTM and ANQGSEA. Trimming cost V 2 bases and J 6 bases; bases outside gene matches: 8. The CDR3 nucleotides read TGCAGCGTTGAAACCGGGACAGGGAGGAGCAATGAGCAGTTCTTC. Translated, it gives CSVETGTGRSNEQFF.

The chain employs TRBV28 and TRBJ1-5, with unresolved D. Germline CDR1 reads MDHEN; CDR2 reads SYDVKM. The CDR3 runs 13 residues. V lost 7 bases to trimming and J lost 6 bases, with 13 bases between them. This chain's CDR3 is CASMEGSSQPQHF. The CDR3 region has the DNA TGTGCCAGCATGGAGGGATCTTCTCAGCCCCAGCATTTT.

The chain recombines TRBV7-2 with TRBJ2-3; D remains unclear. CDR1 is SGHTA and CDR2 is FQGNSA in the germline V gene. The V gene lost 3 bases and the J gene lost 4 bases, with 11 bases spanning the gap. The CDR3 spans 14 residues. CDR3 nucleotide sequence: TGTGCCAGCAGCTTCCATGCGAGTCCAGATACGCAGTATTTT. It specifies CASSFHASPDTQYF.